A selection of T cell receptor beta chains follows, all from one sample in a study of a mutant IDH1 vaccine in newly diagnosed glioma. Their specific antigens are unknown. Produced via immunoSEQ multiplex PCR; TCRdb's table is partial and in-frame only. The sample lists around 54,000 clones; less than 90% were seen once. Sequences were derived from PBMCs, sampled from a glioma patient whose treatment included an IDH1 peptide vaccine. These receptors originate from a woman between 50 and 59 years old with glioma. Each CDR3 is given with its conserved first and last residue. Fields, in order: D gene, clone size, J gene, V gene, CDR3 protein, CDR3 DNA. D genes are given only for firm matches. The size field is filled for only some rows; it gives once, few, many or a size class.

d_gene: TRBD1
abundance: few
j_gene: TRBJ1-1
v_gene: TRBV7-9
CDR3aa: CASSTWTGGFTEAFF
CDR3nt: TGTGCCAGCAGCACTTGGACAGGGGGCTTTACTGAAGCTTTCTTT

d_gene: TRBD2
abundance: NA
j_gene: TRBJ2-5
v_gene: TRBV11-3
CDR3aa: CASSILAGGLGETQYF
CDR3nt: TGTGCCAGCAGCATACTAGCGGGGGGGCTCGGGGAGACCCAGTACTTC

d_gene: TRBD2
abundance: few
j_gene: TRBJ2-7
v_gene: TRBV11-2
CDR3aa: CASSLWGGEQYF
CDR3nt: TGTGCCAGCAGCCTGTGGGGGGGCGAGCAGTACTTC

d_gene: NA
abundance: NA
j_gene: TRBJ1-3
v_gene: TRBV2
CDR3aa: CASSEARGAGGGNTIYF
CDR3nt: TGTGCCAGCAGTGAAGCGCGGGGGGCTGGAGGAGGAAACACCATATATTTT

d_gene: TRBD1
abundance: NA
j_gene: TRBJ2-6
v_gene: TRBV4-2
CDR3aa: CASSRPGQGSGANVLTF
CDR3nt: TGTGCCAGCAGCCGACCGGGACAGGGTTCTGGGGCCAACGTCCTGACTTTC

d_gene: NA
abundance: once
j_gene: TRBJ1-5
v_gene: TRBV10-3
CDR3aa: CAISASFEPQHF
CDR3nt: TGTGCCATCAGTGCCAGTTTTGAGCCCCAGCATTTT

d_gene: NA
abundance: NA
j_gene: TRBJ1-2
v_gene: TRBV30
CDR3aa: CAWSVIGEGYTF
CDR3nt: TGTGCCTGGAGTGTGATCGGGGAAGGCTACACCTTC

d_gene: NA
abundance: NA
j_gene: TRBJ1-5
v_gene: TRBV15
CDR3aa: CATSRDRARGQPQHF
CDR3nt: TGTGCCACCAGCAGAGACAGGGCAAGGGGGCAGCCCCAGCATTTT

d_gene: TRBD1
abundance: NA
j_gene: TRBJ2-6
v_gene: TRBV5-5
CDR3aa: CASSLGQGIGANVLTF
CDR3nt: TGTGCCAGCAGTTTGGGACAGGGGATAGGGGCCAACGTCCTGACTTTC

d_gene: NA
abundance: NA
j_gene: TRBJ2-2
v_gene: TRBV19
CDR3aa: CASSENTGELFF
CDR3nt: TGTGCCAGTAGTGAGAACACCGGGGAGCTGTTTTTT

d_gene: NA
abundance: NA
j_gene: TRBJ1-2
v_gene: TRBV9
CDR3aa: CASSARGGLHYGYTF
CDR3nt: TGTGCCAGCAGCGCGAGGGGAGGTCTTCACTATGGCTACACCTTC

d_gene: TRBD1
abundance: NA
j_gene: TRBJ1-1
v_gene: TRBV5-4
CDR3aa: CASRAGGAVTEAFF
CDR3nt: TGTGCCAGCAGGGCAGGGGGCGCAGTAACTGAAGCTTTCTTT

d_gene: TRBD1
abundance: NA
j_gene: TRBJ1-1
v_gene: TRBV7-9
CDR3aa: CASSWSGTGLNTEAFF
CDR3nt: TGTGCCAGCAGCTGGTCGGGGACAGGATTGAACACTGAAGCTTTCTTT